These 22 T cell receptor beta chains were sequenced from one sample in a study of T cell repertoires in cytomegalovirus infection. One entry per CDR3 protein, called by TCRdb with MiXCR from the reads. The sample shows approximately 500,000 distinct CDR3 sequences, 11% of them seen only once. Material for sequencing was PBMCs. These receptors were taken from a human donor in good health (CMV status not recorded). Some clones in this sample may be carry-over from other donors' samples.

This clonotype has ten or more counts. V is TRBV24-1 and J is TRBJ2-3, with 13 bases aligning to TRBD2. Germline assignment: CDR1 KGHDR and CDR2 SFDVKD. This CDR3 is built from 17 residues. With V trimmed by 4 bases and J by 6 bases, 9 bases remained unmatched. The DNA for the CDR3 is TGTGCCACCAGTGAAAGCGGACTAGCGGGGGCGAGGGATACGCAGTATTTT. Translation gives CATSESGLAGARDTQYF.

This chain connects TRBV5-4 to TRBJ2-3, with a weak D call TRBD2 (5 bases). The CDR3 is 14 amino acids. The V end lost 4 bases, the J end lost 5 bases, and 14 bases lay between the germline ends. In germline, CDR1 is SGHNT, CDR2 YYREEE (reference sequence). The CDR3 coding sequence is TGTGCCAGCAGCCCCAGGCTAGCCCAAGATACGCAGTATTTT. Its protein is CASSPRLAQDTQYF.

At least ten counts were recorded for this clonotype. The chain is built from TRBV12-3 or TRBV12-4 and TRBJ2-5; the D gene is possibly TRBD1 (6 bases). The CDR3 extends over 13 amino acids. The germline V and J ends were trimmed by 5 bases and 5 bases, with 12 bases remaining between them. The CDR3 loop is CASSRDTSETQYF. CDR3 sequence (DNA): TGTGCCAGCAGTCGGGACACCAGCGAGACCCAGTACTTC.

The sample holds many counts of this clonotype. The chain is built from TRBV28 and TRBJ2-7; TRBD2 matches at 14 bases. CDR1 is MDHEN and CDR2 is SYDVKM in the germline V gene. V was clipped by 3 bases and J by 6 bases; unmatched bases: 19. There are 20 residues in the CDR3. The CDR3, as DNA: TGTGCCAGCAGTTTTCCAGGCCAATCGACTAGCGGGAGGGCCCTGGGCGAGCAGTACTTC. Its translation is CASSFPGQSTSGRALGEQYF. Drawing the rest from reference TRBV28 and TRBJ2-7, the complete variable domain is DVKVTQSSRYLVKRTGEKVFLECVQDMDHENMFWYRQDPGLGLRLIYFSYDVKMKEKGDIPEGYSVSREKKERFSLILESASTNQTSMYLCASSFPGQSTSGRALGEQYFGPGTRLTVT.

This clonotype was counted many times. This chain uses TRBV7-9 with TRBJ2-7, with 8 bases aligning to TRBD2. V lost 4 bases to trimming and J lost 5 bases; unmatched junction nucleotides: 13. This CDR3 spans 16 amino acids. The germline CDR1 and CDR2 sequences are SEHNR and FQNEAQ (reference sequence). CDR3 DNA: TGTGCCAGCAGCTCCCAAACTAAGCGGGGGTTACACGAGCAGTACTTC. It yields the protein CASSSQTKRGLHEQYF.

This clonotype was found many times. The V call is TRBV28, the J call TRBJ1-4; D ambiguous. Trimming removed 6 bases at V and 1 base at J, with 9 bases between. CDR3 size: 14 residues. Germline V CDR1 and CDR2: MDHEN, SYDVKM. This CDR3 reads CASRWSGTNEKLFF. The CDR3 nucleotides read TGTGCCAGCAGGTGGTCGGGAACTAATGAAAAACTGTTTTTT.

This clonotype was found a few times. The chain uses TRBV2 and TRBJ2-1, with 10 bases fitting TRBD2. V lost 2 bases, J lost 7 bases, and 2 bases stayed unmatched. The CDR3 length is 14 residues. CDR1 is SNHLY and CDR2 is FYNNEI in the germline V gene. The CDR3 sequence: CASSELAGVNEQFF. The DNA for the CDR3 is TGTGCCAGCAGTGAACTAGCGGGAGTTAATGAGCAGTTCTTC. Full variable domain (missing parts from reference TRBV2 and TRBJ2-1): EPEVTQTPSHQVTQMGQEVILRCVPISNHLYFYWYRQILGQKVEFLVSFYNNEISEKSEIFDDQFSVERPDGSNFTLKIRSTKLEDSAMYFCASSELAGVNEQFFGPGTRLTVL.

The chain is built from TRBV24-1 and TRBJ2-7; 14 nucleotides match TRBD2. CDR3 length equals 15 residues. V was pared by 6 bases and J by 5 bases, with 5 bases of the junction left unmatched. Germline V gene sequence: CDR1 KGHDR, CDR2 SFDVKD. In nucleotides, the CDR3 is TGTGCCACCAGTTCGGGACTAGCGGGAGACCACGAGCAGTACTTC. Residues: CATSSGLAGDHEQYF.

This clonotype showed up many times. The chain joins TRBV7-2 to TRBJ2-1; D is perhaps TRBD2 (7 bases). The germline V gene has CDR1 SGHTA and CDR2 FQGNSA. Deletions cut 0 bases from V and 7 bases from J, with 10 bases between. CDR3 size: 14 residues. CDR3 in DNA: TGTGCCAGCAGCTTAGCGGGGGGGGCAAATGAGCAGTTCTTC. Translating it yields CASSLAGGANEQFF.

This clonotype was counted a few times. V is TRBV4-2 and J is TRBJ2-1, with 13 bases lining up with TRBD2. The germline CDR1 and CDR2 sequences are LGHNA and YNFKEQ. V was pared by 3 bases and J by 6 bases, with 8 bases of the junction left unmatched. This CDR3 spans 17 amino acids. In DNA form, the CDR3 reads TGTGCCAGCAGCCAGGCTGGACTAGCGGGAGCCATCAATGAGCAGTTCTTC. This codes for CASSQAGLAGAINEQFF.

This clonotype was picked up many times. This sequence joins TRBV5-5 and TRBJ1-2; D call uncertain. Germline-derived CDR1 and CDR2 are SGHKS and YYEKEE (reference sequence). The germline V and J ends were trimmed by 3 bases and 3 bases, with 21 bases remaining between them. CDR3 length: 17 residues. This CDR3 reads CASSSPQREGDYYGYTF. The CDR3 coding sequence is TGTGCCAGCAGCTCGCCCCAAAGGGAGGGCGACTACTATGGCTACACCTTC.

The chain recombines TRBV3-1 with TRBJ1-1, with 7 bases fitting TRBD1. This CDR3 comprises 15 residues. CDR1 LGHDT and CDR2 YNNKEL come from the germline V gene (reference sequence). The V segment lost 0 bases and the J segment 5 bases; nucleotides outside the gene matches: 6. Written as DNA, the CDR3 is TGTGCCAGCAGCCAAGAGTTGGCCAGGGGGACTGAAGCTTTCTTT. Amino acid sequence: CASSQELARGTEAFF.

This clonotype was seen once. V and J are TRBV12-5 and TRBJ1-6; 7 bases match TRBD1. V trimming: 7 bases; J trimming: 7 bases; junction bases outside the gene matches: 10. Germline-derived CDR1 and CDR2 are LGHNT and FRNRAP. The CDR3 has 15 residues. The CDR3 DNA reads TGTGCTAGTGCCATGCAGGGGGTGAGAAATTCACCCCTCCACTTT. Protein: CASAMQGVRNSPLHF. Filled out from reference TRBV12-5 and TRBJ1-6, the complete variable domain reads DARVTQTPRHKVTEMGQEVTMRCQPILGHNTVFWYRQTMMQGLELLAYFRNRAPLDDSGMPKDRFSAEMPDATLATLKIQPSEPRDSAVYFCASAMQGVRNSPLHFGNGTRLTVT.

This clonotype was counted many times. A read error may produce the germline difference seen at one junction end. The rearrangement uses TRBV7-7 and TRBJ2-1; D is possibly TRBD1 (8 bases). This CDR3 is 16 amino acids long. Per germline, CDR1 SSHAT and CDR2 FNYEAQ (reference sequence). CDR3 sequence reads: CASSLEGEGQDNEQFF. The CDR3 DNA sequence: TGTGCTAGCAGCTTAGAGGGGGAGGGACAGGACAATGAGCAGTTCTTC. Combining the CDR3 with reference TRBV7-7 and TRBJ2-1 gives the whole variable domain GAGVSQSPRYKVTKRGQDVTLRCDPISSHATLYWYQQALGQGPEFLTYFNYEAQPDKSGLPSDRFSAERPEGSISTLTIQRTEQRDSAMYRCASSLEGEGQDNEQFFGPGTRLTVL.

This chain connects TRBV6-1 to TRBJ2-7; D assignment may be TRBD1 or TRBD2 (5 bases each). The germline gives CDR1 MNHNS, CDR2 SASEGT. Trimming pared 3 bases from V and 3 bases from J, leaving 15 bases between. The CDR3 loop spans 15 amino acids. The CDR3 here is CASSDKGWGYYEQYF. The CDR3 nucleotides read TGTGCCAGCAGTGATAAGGGGTGGGGGTACTACGAGCAGTACTTC.

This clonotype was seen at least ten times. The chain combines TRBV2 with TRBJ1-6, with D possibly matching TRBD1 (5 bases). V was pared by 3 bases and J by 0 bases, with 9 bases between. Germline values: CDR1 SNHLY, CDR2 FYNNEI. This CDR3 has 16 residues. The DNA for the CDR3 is TGTGCCAGCAGTGAGGGACTGAGCTCCTATAATTCACCCCTCCACTTT. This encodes CASSEGLSSYNSPLHF.

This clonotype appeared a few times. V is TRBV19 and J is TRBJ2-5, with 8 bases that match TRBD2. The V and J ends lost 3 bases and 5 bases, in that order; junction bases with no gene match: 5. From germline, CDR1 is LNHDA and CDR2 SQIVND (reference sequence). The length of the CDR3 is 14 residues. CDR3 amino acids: CASSMGLGSETQYF. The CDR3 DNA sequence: TGTGCCAGTAGTATGGGACTAGGGAGTGAGACCCAGTACTTC.

The CDR3 region is CSGLGAPSYNEQFF. The CDR3 nucleotides are TGCAGTGGACTGGGGGCCCCATCCTACAATGAGCAGTTCTTC. The genes are TRBV29-1 and TRBJ2-1, with D maybe TRBD1 (6 bases). CDR1 and CDR2 from the germline V gene are SQVTM and ANQGSEA. The CDR3 extends over 14 amino acids.

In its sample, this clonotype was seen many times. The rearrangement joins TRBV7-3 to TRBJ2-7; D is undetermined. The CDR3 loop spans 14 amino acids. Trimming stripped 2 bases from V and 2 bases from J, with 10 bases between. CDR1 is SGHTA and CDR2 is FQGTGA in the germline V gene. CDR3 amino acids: CASSLANGPYEQYF. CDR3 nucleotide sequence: TGTGCCAGCAGCTTAGCGAACGGGCCCTACGAGCAGTACTTC.

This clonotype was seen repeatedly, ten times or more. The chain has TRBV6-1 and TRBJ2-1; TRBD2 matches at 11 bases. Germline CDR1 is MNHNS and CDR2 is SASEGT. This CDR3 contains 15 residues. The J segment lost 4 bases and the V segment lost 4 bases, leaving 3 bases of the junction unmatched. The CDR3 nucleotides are TGTGCCAGCAGTGGGGTAGCGGGAGGGTACAATGAGCAGTTCTTC. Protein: CASSGVAGGYNEQFF.

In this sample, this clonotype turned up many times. In DNA form, the CDR3 reads TGTGCCAGCAGTCCCCACCACGGGACTAGCGGGAAACAAGAGACCCAGTACTTC. This gives the protein CASSPHHGTSGKQETQYF. The chain uses TRBV28 and TRBJ2-5; 13 bases fit TRBD2. The ends lost 5 bases at V and 2 bases at J; junction bases unmatched: 11. Germline CDR1 reads MDHEN; CDR2 reads SYDVKM. The CDR3 is 18 residues long.

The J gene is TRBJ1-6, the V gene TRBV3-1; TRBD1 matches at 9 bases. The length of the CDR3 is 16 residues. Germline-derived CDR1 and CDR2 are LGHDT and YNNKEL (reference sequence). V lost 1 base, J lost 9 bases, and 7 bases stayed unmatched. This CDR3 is CASSQGGTGLFSPLHF. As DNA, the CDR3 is TGTGCCAGCAGCCAAGGGGGGACAGGGCTTTTTTCACCCCTCCACTTT.